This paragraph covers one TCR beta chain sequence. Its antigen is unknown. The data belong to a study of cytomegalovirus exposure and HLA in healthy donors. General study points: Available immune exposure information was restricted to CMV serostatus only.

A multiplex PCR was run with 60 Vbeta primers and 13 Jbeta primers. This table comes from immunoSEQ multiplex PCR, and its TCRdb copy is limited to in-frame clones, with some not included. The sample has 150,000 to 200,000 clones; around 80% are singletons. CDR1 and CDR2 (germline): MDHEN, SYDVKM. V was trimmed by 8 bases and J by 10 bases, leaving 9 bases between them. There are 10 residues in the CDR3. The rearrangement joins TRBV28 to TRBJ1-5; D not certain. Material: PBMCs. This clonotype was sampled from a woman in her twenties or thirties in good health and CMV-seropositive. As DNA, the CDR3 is TGTGCCAGCGGGCGTCTTCCCCAGCATTTT. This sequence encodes CASGRLPQHF.